A single sample gave rise to the 18 T cell receptor beta chains below, sequenced in a study of cytomegalovirus exposure and HLA in healthy donors. Produced via immunoSEQ multiplex PCR; TCRdb's table is partial and in-frame only. This sample has 150,000 or so clones, with 80% to 90% found just once. Sequenced: PBMCs. These TCRs come from a woman aged 30 to 39 in good health and CMV-seronegative.

The chain uses TRBV4-2 and TRBJ1-3; no clear D gene. Between the trimmed V and J ends, which lost 2 bases and 0 bases, there was a span of 17 bases. From germline, CDR1 is LGHNA and CDR2 YNFKEQ. The CDR3 spans 18 residues. The CDR3, as DNA: TGTGCCAGCAGCCAATTTTTTTACAACGCCGACTCTGGAAACACCATATATTTT. It is translated as CASSQFFYNADSGNTIYF.

V and J are TRBV27 and TRBJ1-5; tentatively, D is TRBD1 (5 bases). The CDR3 runs 15 residues. Per germline, CDR1 MNHEY and CDR2 SMNVEV (reference sequence). Trimming cost V 3 bases and J 7 bases, with 16 bases left between them. The DNA of the CDR3 is TGTGCCAGCAGTTTTCAGTGGCAGGGTGGACAGCCCCAGCATTTT. Its translation is CASSFQWQGGQPQHF.

V gene TRBV5-4 combines with J gene TRBJ1-2; 7 nucleotides match TRBD1. Germline lookup yields CDR1 SGHNT and CDR2 YYREEE (reference sequence). The CDR3 consists of 14 residues. The V and J ends lost 4 bases and 5 bases, in that order; junction bases with no gene match: 8. CDR3 protein: CASSKKQGPYGYTF. The DNA of the CDR3 is TGTGCCAGCAGCAAAAAACAGGGGCCGTATGGCTACACCTTC.

The chain employs TRBV7-6 and TRBJ2-6; TRBD1 might be the D (6 bases). The CDR3 runs 17 residues. V gave up 4 bases and J gave up 0 bases, with 13 bases separating them. Per germline, CDR1 SGHVS and CDR2 FNYEAQ. Written as DNA, the CDR3 is TGTGCCAGCAGCTGGGACACTCGAAGCTCTGGGGCCAACGTCCTGACTTTC. Its translation: CASSWDTRSSGANVLTF. The full variable domain, completed using reference TRBV7-6 and TRBJ2-6, is GAGVSQSPRYKVTKRGQDVALRCDPISGHVSLYWYRQALGQGPEFLTYFNYEAQQDKSGLPNDRFSAERPEGSISTLTIQRTEQRDSAMYRCASSWDTRSSGANVLTFGAGSRLTVL.

This sequence joins TRBV11-2 and TRBJ1-2; unclear D gene. Germline V CDR1 and CDR2: SGHAT, FQNNGV. The length of the CDR3 is 12 residues. V lost 5 bases to trimming and J lost 4 bases, with 8 bases between them. CDR3 bases: TGTGCCAGCAGCCCGCAGGTCTATGGCTACACCTTC. As protein: CASSPQVYGYTF.

The rearrangement links TRBV10-3 to TRBJ1-2, with D uncertain. V gave up 0 bases and J gave up 4 bases, with 15 bases separating them. CDR3 size: 16 residues. Per the germline V gene, CDR1 is ENHRY and CDR2 is SYGVKD. The DNA of the CDR3 is TGTGCCATCAGTGAGTCGGCCCACAGTCTCGGCTATGGCTACACCTTC. Its protein is CAISESAHSLGYGYTF.

This clone has a single count. J is TRBJ2-5 and V is TRBV6-5; TRBD1 aligns across 11 bases. CDR3 length: 14 amino acids. Trimming removed 6 bases from V and 4 bases from J; junction bases left unmatched: 4. Germline CDR1 and CDR2: MNHEY and SVGAGI. The CDR3 region is CASRRDRGGETQYF. The CDR3 DNA reads as TGTGCCAGCAGGAGGGACAGGGGGGGAGAGACCCAGTACTTC.

CDR3 coding DNA: TGTGCCAGCAGCCAAGACGGGATCGGCGGCTACACCTTC. Amino acid sequence: CASSQDGIGGYTF. The V and J genes are TRBV5-4 and TRBJ1-2; D gene uncertain. This CDR3 spans 13 amino acids. V shed 4 bases and J shed 8 bases, with 15 bases lying between them. CDR1 and CDR2 from the germline V gene are SGHNT and YYREEE (reference sequence).

The CDR3 nucleotides are TGCAGTGCTAGCTCTAGCCGCGAGCAGTACTTC. Amino acids: CSASSSREQYF. V is TRBV20-1 and J is TRBJ2-7; D perhaps matches TRBD2 (5 bases). V lost 3 bases to trimming and J lost 6 bases, with 9 bases between them. Germline CDR1 is DFQATT and CDR2 is SNEGSKA (reference sequence). CDR3 length equals 11 residues.

The chain carries TRBV5-1 and TRBJ2-3; tentative D call: TRBD2 (5 bases). The CDR3 is made up of 13 amino acids. V gave up 0 bases and J gave up 4 bases, with 6 bases separating them. Germline loops: CDR1 SGHRS, CDR2 YFSETQ. The CDR3 is CASSLGGADTQYF. In DNA, the CDR3 is TGCGCCAGCAGCTTGGGGGGAGCAGATACGCAGTATTTT. The whole variable domain, filled in from reference TRBV5-1 and TRBJ2-3, reads KAGVTQTPRYLIKTRGQQVTLSCSPISGHRSVSWYQQTPGQGLQFLFEYFSETQRNKGNFPGRFSGRQFSNSRSEMNVSTLELGDSALYLCASSLGGADTQYFGPGTRLTVL.

The J gene is TRBJ1-3, the V gene TRBV5-5; 7 nucleotides line up with TRBD1. The V and J ends lost 4 bases and 3 bases, in that order; junction bases with no gene match: 7. The CDR3 extends over 15 amino acids. Looked up from germline, CDR1 is SGHKS and CDR2 is YYEKEE (reference sequence). The CDR3 sequence: CASSTGTEYGNTIYF. Here the CDR3 DNA reads TGTGCCAGCAGCACCGGGACAGAGTATGGAAACACCATATATTTT.

This clone has only one observation. The CDR3 nucleotides are TGTGCCAGCAGGAGACAAAGCCAGGAGACCCAGTACTTC. Its translation is CASRRQSQETQYF. The chain has TRBV27 and TRBJ2-5; no clear D. The CDR3 is 13 amino acids. In germline, CDR1 is MNHEY, CDR2 SMNVEV (reference sequence). The V and J ends lost 6 bases and 5 bases respectively, with 13 bases between them.

The chain has TRBV6-5 and TRBJ2-5, with 11 nucleotides matching TRBD2. CDR3 length equals 13 residues. Germline V gene data show CDR1 as MNHEY and CDR2 as SVGAGI. Trimming at V came to 6 bases and at J to 5 bases, leaving 2 bases not matched to a gene. The CDR3 region is CASRTSGVETQYF. The CDR3 coding sequence is TGTGCCAGCAGGACTAGCGGGGTGGAGACCCAGTACTTC.

The V gene is TRBV13, the J gene TRBJ2-7; 7 bases line up with TRBD2. V shed 4 bases and J 2 bases; nucleotides not matched to a gene: 11. The CDR3 runs 16 residues. Germline CDR1 and CDR2: PRHDT and FYEKMQ (reference sequence). The CDR3 sequence is CASSSSRLAEPYEQYF. CDR3 bases: TGTGCCAGCAGCTCCTCTCGGCTAGCGGAACCCTACGAGCAGTACTTC. Variable domain in full (rest from reference TRBV13 and TRBJ2-7): AAGVIQSPRHLIKEKRETATLKCYPIPRHDTVYWYQQGPGQDPQFLISFYEKMQSDKGSIPDRFSAQQFSDYHSELNMSSLELGDSALYFCASSSSRLAEPYEQYFGPGTRLTVT.

The chain employs TRBV10-2 and TRBJ2-2; D is perhaps TRBD1 (6 bases). The ends were cut back, 5 bases at V and 4 bases at J, with 11 bases in the middle. This CDR3 spans 14 amino acids. Germline CDR1 and CDR2: WSHSY and SAAADI. In nucleotides, the CDR3 is TGCGCCAGCAGTCCCAGGGGTAGCACCGGGGAGCTGTTTTTT. Translated: CASSPRGSTGELFF.

The V and J genes are TRBV2 and TRBJ1-2, with unresolved D. CDR1 is SNHLY, CDR2 FYNNEI, per germline. V was pared by 1 base and J by 4 bases, with 10 bases between. The CDR3 length is 14 residues. The DNA for the CDR3 is TGTGCCAGCAGTGAAGGTTCAGGATCCTATGGCTACACCTTC. Residues: CASSEGSGSYGYTF.

This clone was detected only a few times. The chain employs TRBV6-5 and TRBJ1-2; D is unresolved. The V gene's germline CDR1 is MNHEY and CDR2 SVGAGI. The CDR3 has 12 amino acids. V was cut by 2 bases and J by 6 bases, with 7 bases left in between. CDR3 sequence (DNA): TGTGCCAGCAGTTACGGACTGAATGGCTACACCTTC. The encoded protein is CASSYGLNGYTF.

This chain uses TRBV4-3 with TRBJ1-2; 10 nucleotides agree with TRBD1. Germline lookup yields CDR1 LGHNA and CDR2 YSLEER. This CDR3 has 15 amino acids. V lost 6 bases and J lost 4; bases outside the gene matches: 8. The CDR3 DNA reads TGCGCCAGCAGACCCGGGACAGGGGCTCTCTATGGCTACACCTTC. Protein product: CASRPGTGALYGYTF.